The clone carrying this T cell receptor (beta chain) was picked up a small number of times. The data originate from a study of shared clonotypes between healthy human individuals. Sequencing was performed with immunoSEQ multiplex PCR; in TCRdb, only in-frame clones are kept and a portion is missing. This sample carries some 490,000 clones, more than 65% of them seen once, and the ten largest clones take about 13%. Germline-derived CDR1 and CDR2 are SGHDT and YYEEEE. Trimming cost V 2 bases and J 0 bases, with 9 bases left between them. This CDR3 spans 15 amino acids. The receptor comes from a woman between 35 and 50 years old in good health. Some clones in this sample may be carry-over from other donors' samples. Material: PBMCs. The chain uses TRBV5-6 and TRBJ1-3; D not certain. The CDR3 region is CASSFSGYSGNTIYF. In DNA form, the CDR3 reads TGTGCCAGCAGCTTCTCGGGATACTCTGGAAACACCATATATTTT.